This T cell receptor beta chain stems from a study of blood T cell repertoires in acute mononucleosis (dated by TCRdb to the early 2020s). Study-level background: Acute-phase samples, representing the primary response, were taken within 2 weeks of symptom onset. During acute infection, mean YVL-BR-specific and GLC-BM-specific cells made up about 2.2% and 1.1% of blood CD8 T cells. A mean blood EBV load of around 4 log10 genome copies per million B cells was observed during acute infection, and a mean blood EBV load of 2.5 to 3 was observed at convalescence. Study-wide findings and limitations: Only a few donors were included in the cohort, so group averages were based on very few individuals. In TCR repertoire selection for BRLF1 (YVL-BR), TCRalpha CDR3 motifs took on a dominant role, whereas TCRbeta played only a minimal one. Because only a fraction of each donor's blood was analyzed, sampling error might partly account for the low clonotype overlap between the acute and convalescent samples. Although only 7% to 9% of unique acute clonotypes carried over into convalescence, these persisting clonotypes made up most of the response, and the remainder were seemingly replaced by new, diverse de novo clonotypes.

The time point label of this sample denotes: acute infectious mononucleosis, at clinical presentation within 2 weeks of symptom onset (visit 1). Over primary infection, the study followed CD8 T cell responses to two immunodominant EBV epitopes: BRLF1 109 (YVL-BR) and BMLF1 280 (GLC-BM). A positive serum heterophile antibody test together with EBV viral capsid antigen-specific IgM pointed to primary EBV infection. As a first step, magnetic positive selection (MACS) was used to enrich total CD8 T cells from the PBMCs. A FACSAria III was used to sort live CD3+ CD8+ tetramer+ cells to over 95% purity. Cell sorting used a PE-conjugated tetramer carrying the BRLF1 109-117 peptide. Directly ex vivo after tetramer sorting, the TCR repertoires of EBV epitope-specific CD8 T cells were deep-sequenced at acute infection and at convalescence. The donors were three individuals between about 18 and 30 years old who had clinical acute infectious mononucleosis along with laboratory evidence of primary EBV infection. Heparinized peripheral blood was collected once when donors presented clinically with mononucleosis symptoms and a second time roughly 6 months afterward. PBMCs were isolated by Ficoll-Paque density gradient centrifugation.

For CDR1 and CDR2, the germline V gene lists MNHEY and SVGAGI. Trimming takes 8 bases from V and 0 bases from J, and the germline ends sit 8 bases apart. The CDR3 measures 12 amino acids from cysteine to phenylalanine. Only the CDR3 part of the read is kept: 36 bases, read in frame from the first base. In its sample, this clone comes out as medium-sized (0.01 to 0.1%). The record has no base qualities; no much larger clone is one base away. For TCR profiling, total RNA from at least 10,000 sorted tetramer+ CD8 T cells was reverse transcribed into cDNA. PCR amplification of CDR3 regions used primers annealing to V and J regions and added unique molecular identifiers so that templates could be tracked. Profiling of the TCRalpha and TCRbeta chains was done on the immunoSEQ platform, including the sequencing and error-correction standards of that platform. On the study's bioinformatics: Clonal copy numbers were corrected for sequencing and PCR errors, and CDR3s were defined per IMGT conventions. Only productive rearrangements were analyzed, using immunoSEQ Analyzer versions 2.0 and 3.0, with gene-pairing frequencies processed further in Microsoft Excel. Circos plots were used to visualize V-J pairings, and MEME plus a custom motifSearch program were used to find CDR3 motifs. The OLGA algorithm was used to calculate the probability of generation of TCR sequences. A clonotype seen at both visits was called persistent, a clonotype seen only at the acute visit was called nonpersistent, and a clonotype seen only at convalescence was called de novo. Any amino acid clonotype used by more than one donor was defined as a public TCR. Not all clones reach the TCRdb copy of this immuneACCESS table, which keeps in-frame sequences only. Checked studies attribute under half of the gap to unresolved V genes and leave the rest unexplained. That table supplies the V and J calls and clone size; D and trimming were determined from the DNA. The sample table lists 7,000 to 8,000 clones, 25% to 30% of them with a count of one. The top ten clonotypes cover 28% of the sample.

The material was EBV YVL epitope tetramer+ CD8+ T cells sorted from PBMCs, obtained during acute infectious mononucleosis. The cell subset or site label of this sample denotes: CD8 T cells binding a tetramer with EBV BRLF1 109-117 peptide (YVL-BR). The rearrangement joined TRBV6-5 to TRBJ2-7; there is no confident call for the D gene. The TCR comes from a woman aged 18-29 years with infectious mononucleosis caused by EBV. The CDR3 corresponds to CASCALSYEQYF. The sequenced DNA: TGTGCCAGCTGCGCGCTCTCCTACGAGCAGTACTTC.